These 26 T cell receptor beta chains came from one sample sequenced in a study of regulatory T cells in long-lasting Graves disease. The time point was: persistent/refractory GD, antithyroid drugs over 5 years with positive TRAb. PBMC-derived RNA was used for the TCR library. Construction of the TCR beta libraries employed iRepertoire HTBI primers in conjunction with Arm-PCR of CDR3 regions. MiXCR, applied by TCRdb to the multiplex PCR reads, yields one record per CDR3 protein. This table has about 310,000 distinct CDR3 sequences, approximately 20% appearing once. Sequenced material: peripheral blood mononuclear cells (PBMCs), taken when the disease was refractory, from a patient treated with antithyroid drugs. These receptors all come from a female donor with Graves disease.

This clonotype was detected ten times or more. This sequence joins TRBV6-1 and TRBJ1-1; D unclear. This CDR3 comprises 15 residues. Trimming pared 4 bases from V and 0 bases from J, leaving 12 bases between. Germline V gene sequence: CDR1 MNHNS, CDR2 SASEGT. The CDR3 DNA sequence: TGTGCCAGCAGTGTGAGGGCATACTTGAACACTGAAGCTTTCTTT. As protein: CASSVRAYLNTEAFF.

The genes are TRBV29-1 and TRBJ1-3; D ambiguous. The CDR3 totals 13 residues. CDR1 is SQVTM and CDR2 is ANQGSEA in the germline V gene. Trimming pared 6 bases from V and 2 bases from J, leaving 11 bases between. The DNA of the CDR3 is TGCAGCGTCGCATCCCATGCTGGAAACACCATATATTTT. It yields the protein CSVASHAGNTIYF. Supplemented by reference TRBV29-1 and TRBJ1-3, the full variable domain reads SAVISQKPSRDICQRGTSLTIQCQVDSQVTMMFWYRQQPGQSLTLIATANQGSEATYESGFVIDKFPISRPNLTFSTLTVSNMSPEDSSIYLCSVASHAGNTIYFGEGSWLTVV.

The chain employs TRBV7-2 and TRBJ1-1; tentative D call: TRBD1 (6 bases). V was cut by 1 base and J by 4 bases, with 22 bases left in between. CDR1 and CDR2 (germline): SGHTA, FQGNSA. CDR3 length: 18 amino acids. CDR3 loop: CASSLVVGGRFVSTEAFF. The DNA of the CDR3 is TGTGCCAGCAGCTTAGTGGTTGGGGGGCGCTTTGTGAGCACTGAAGCTTTCTTT.

CDR3 in amino acids: CASSHSSGTQETQYF. The DNA for the CDR3 is TGCGCCAGCAGCCACTCCAGCGGGACACAAGAGACCCAGTACTTC. The chain has TRBV4-1 and TRBJ2-5; possible D gene TRBD2, 7 bases. From germline, CDR1 is MGHRA and CDR2 YSYEKL. Between the trimmed V and J ends, which lost 3 bases and 2 bases, there was a span of 13 bases. This CDR3 comprises 15 residues.

The chain joins TRBV9 to TRBJ2-7; D assignment may be TRBD1 or TRBD2 (5 bases each). The CDR3 extends over 13 amino acids. Germline V gene data show CDR1 as SGDLS and CDR2 as YYNGEE. With 2 bases removed from V and 6 bases from J, the gap between germline ends came to 12 bases. The CDR3 region has the DNA TGTGCCAGCAGCGTCTTTGTTGGGGGCGAGCAGTACTTC. Translating gives CASSVFVGGEQYF. The variable domain in full, with the rest retrieved from reference TRBV9 and TRBJ2-7, is DSGVTQTPKHLITATGQRVTLRCSPRSGDLSVYWYQQSLDQGLQFLIQYYNGEERAKGNILERFSAQQFPDLHSELNLSSLELGDSALYFCASSVFVGGEQYFGPGTRLTVT.

This rearrangement joins TRBV28 to TRBJ2-2; 9 bases align to TRBD2. J gave up 4 bases and V 4 bases, and 4 bases lay outside the gene matches. CDR3 size: 15 residues. Germline V lookup: CDR1 MDHEN, CDR2 SYDVKM. CDR3 nucleotides: TGTGCCAGCAGTTCAGGGACTAGCCCCACCGGGGAGCTGTTTTTT. This translates into CASSSGTSPTGELFF.

This clonotype turned up a few times. This chain links TRBV10-3 with TRBJ1-2; D is undetermined. Trimming pared 4 bases from V and 4 bases from J, leaving 4 bases between. There are 11 residues in the CDR3. The V gene's germline CDR1 is ENHRY and CDR2 SYGVKD. Here the CDR3 reads CAISASYGYTF. The DNA for the CDR3 is TGTGCCATCAGTGCCTCCTATGGCTACACCTTC.

The chain combines TRBV30 with TRBJ2-1, with D possibly being TRBD1 (6 bases). CDR3 size: 11 residues. With 5 bases removed from V and 6 bases from J, the gap between germline ends came to 8 bases. The germline CDR1 and CDR2 sequences are GTSNPN and SVGIG (reference sequence). CDR3 region: CAWVQGNEQFF. In DNA form, the CDR3 reads TGTGCCTGGGTACAGGGCAATGAGCAGTTCTTC.

Remarks on this clonotype: This may come from a read error, since a much larger clone is one base off. The rearrangement links TRBV7-8 to TRBJ1-1; 7 bases fit TRBD1. The CDR3 is made up of 16 amino acids. The germline V gene has CDR1 SGHVS and CDR2 FQNEAQ. The junction had 6 bases not matched to a gene; V was cut back by 2 bases and J by 0 bases. As DNA, the CDR3 is TGTGCCAGCAGCTTAAATCTGACAGGGTTGAACACTGAAGCTTTCTTT. Translation gives CASSLNLTGLNTEAFF.

In its sample, this clonotype was seen many times. The V call is TRBV28, the J call TRBJ2-5; 9 positions agree with TRBD1. This CDR3 is built from 15 residues. Unmatched junction bases numbered 6, after V lost 5 bases and J lost 2 bases. Germline V gene data show CDR1 as MDHEN and CDR2 as SYDVKM. In DNA, the CDR3 is TGTGCCAGCAGTCCGATGGGGACAGGGCAAGAGACCCAGTACTTC. Translated: CASSPMGTGQETQYF. Supplemented by reference TRBV28 and TRBJ2-5, the full variable domain reads DVKVTQSSRYLVKRTGEKVFLECVQDMDHENMFWYRQDPGLGLRLIYFSYDVKMKEKGDIPEGYSVSREKKERFSLILESASTNQTSMYLCASSPMGTGQETQYFGPGTRLLVL.

This clonotype has more than one count but fewer than ten. The chain has TRBV7-2 and TRBJ2-5; the D gene is possibly TRBD2 (5 bases). The CDR3 spans 16 residues. V dropped 0 bases and J dropped 3 bases, with 14 bases sitting between them. Germline V gene data show CDR1 as SGHTA and CDR2 as FQGNSA. CDR3 protein: CASSLALAGREETQYF. Here the CDR3 DNA reads TGTGCCAGCAGCTTAGCTCTCGCCGGGCGGGAAGAGACCCAGTACTTC.

This clonotype was recorded many times. The CDR3 DNA follows: TGTGCCACCAGTGATGCACAGGGAGGGGAGACCCAGTACTTC. Its protein product is CATSDAQGGETQYF. This sequence joins TRBV24-1 and TRBJ2-5, with D perhaps matching TRBD2 (7 bases). The CDR3 sequence is 14 residues long. Germline CDR1 reads KGHDR; CDR2 reads SFDVKD. Trimming took 3 bases from V and 5 from J, leaving 12 bases between them.

Concerning this clonotype itself: This may stem from a read error, because a much larger clone lies one nucleotide away. V is TRBV2 and J is TRBJ2-2, with D maybe TRBD2 (6 bases). There are 14 residues in the CDR3. The germline V gene encodes CDR1 SNHLY and CDR2 FYNNEI. V was trimmed by 6 bases and J by 5 bases, leaving 13 bases between them. This CDR3 is CASSGLTRTGELFF. Here the CDR3 DNA reads TGTGCCAGCAGCGGACTAACTCGGACCGGGGAGCTGTTTTTT.

This clonotype was seen only a few times. This chain links TRBV5-1 with TRBJ2-1, with 7 nucleotides matching TRBD2. V shed 1 base and J 7 bases; nucleotides not matched to a gene: 5. The CDR3 sequence is 14 residues long. Germline assignment: CDR1 SGHRS and CDR2 YFSETQ. CDR3 bases: TGCGCCAGCAGCTTGTTTCCTAGCGGTAATGAGCAGTTCTTC. Translating it yields CASSLFPSGNEQFF.

The chain has TRBV5-4 and TRBJ1-4; D gene uncertain. Germline-derived CDR1 and CDR2 are SGHNT and YYREEE (reference sequence). This CDR3 is 12 amino acids long. Trimming took off 4 bases at V and 10 bases at J, with 11 bases between the two ends. DNA for the CDR3: TGTGCCAGCAGCGCGGATCAAGGAAAACTGTTTTTT. Its protein is CASSADQGKLFF. Supplemented by reference TRBV5-4 and TRBJ1-4, the full variable domain reads ETGVTQSPTHLIKTRGQQVTLRCSSQSGHNTVSWYQQALGQGPQFIFQYYREEENGRGNFPPRFSGLQFPNYSSELNVNALELDDSALYLCASSADQGKLFFGSGTQLSVL.

This clonotype was detected ten times or more. This chain joins TRBV27 and TRBJ2-7; 12 positions match TRBD2. The CDR3 spans 15 residues. V shed 6 bases, J shed 6 bases, and the junction held 9 bases outside the gene matches. Germline CDR1 and CDR2: MNHEY and SMNVEV (reference sequence). CDR3 protein: CASRLAGGGPSEQYF. CDR3 DNA sequence: TGTGCCAGCAGACTAGCGGGAGGAGGGCCCTCCGAGCAGTACTTC.

The chain has TRBV14 and TRBJ1-1, with D unresolved. Trimming removed 6 bases at V and 4 bases at J, with 9 bases between. From germline, CDR1 is SGHDN and CDR2 FVKESK. The CDR3 extends over 12 amino acids. CDR3 nucleotides: TGTGCCAGCAGAAACGAGGGCACTGAAGCTTTCTTT. This gives the protein CASRNEGTEAFF.

The V call is TRBV20-1, the J call TRBJ2-2; D not resolved. CDR1 and CDR2 from the germline V gene are DFQATT and SNEGSKA (reference sequence). The CDR3 is 13 amino acids. Trimming took 3 bases from V and 0 from J, leaving 5 bases between them. The CDR3 reads CSASSANTGELFF. As DNA, the CDR3 is TGCAGTGCTAGCTCCGCGAACACCGGGGAGCTGTTTTTT.

This clonotype was counted many times. V is TRBV12-3 or TRBV12-4 and J is TRBJ2-5; tentative D call: TRBD1 (7 bases). V shed 2 bases and J shed 5 bases, with 15 bases lying between them. The CDR3 extends over 15 amino acids. The CDR3 reads CASSLQQGRLETQYF. CDR3 DNA: TGTGCCAGCAGTTTACAACAGGGGAGGTTGGAGACCCAGTACTTC.

The sample holds a few counts of this clonotype. The rearrangement joins TRBV15 to TRBJ2-3; no clear D gene. Trimming stripped 8 bases from V and 2 bases from J, with 14 bases between. This CDR3 spans 14 amino acids. CDR1 is LNHNV and CDR2 is YYDKDF in the germline V gene (reference sequence). The CDR3 nucleotides read TGTGCCACCCGGCGCAAAGGGAACACAGATACGCAGTATTTT. As protein: CATRRKGNTDTQYF.

This clonotype was detected ten times or more. The chain has TRBV6-1 and TRBJ1-5, with a weak D call TRBD1 (5 bases). The CDR3 has 15 amino acids. Germline V gene lookup returns CDR1 MNHNS and CDR2 SASEGT. The ends were cut back, 6 bases at V and 1 base at J, with 13 bases in the middle. The CDR3 DNA reads as TGTGCCAGCAGACTTGACAGTTTGAGCAATCAGCCCCAGCATTTT. Residues: CASRLDSLSNQPQHF.

The table lists this clonotype with many counts. The chain is built from TRBV7-2 and TRBJ1-4, with D perhaps TRBD1 (5 bases). The CDR3 runs to 14 residues. Trimming took off 6 bases at V and 8 bases at J, with 16 bases between the two ends. From germline, CDR1 is SGHTA and CDR2 FQGNSA. The CDR3 DNA reads as TGTGCCAGCAGGCGGACGGTGAGGGGCGAAAAACTGTTTTTT. It yields the protein CASRRTVRGEKLFF.

This clonotype appeared many times. The chain combines TRBV10-3 with TRBJ2-5, with D possibly matching TRBD1 (5 bases). This CDR3 spans 14 amino acids. CDR1 ENHRY and CDR2 SYGVKD come from the germline V gene. Between the trimmed V and J ends, which lost 0 bases and 3 bases, there was a span of 8 bases. CDR3 region: CAISESGREETQYF. CDR3 coding DNA: TGTGCCATCAGTGAGTCAGGCAGGGAAGAGACCCAGTACTTC.

The rearrangement links TRBV7-2 to TRBJ1-5; unclear D gene. The germline V gene has CDR1 SGHTA and CDR2 FQGNSA. V was pared by 0 bases and J by 3 bases, with 9 bases between. The CDR3 covers 15 residues. CDR3 bases: TGTGCCAGCAGCTTAGCTCGGGAGAACAATCAGCCCCAGCATTTT. This translates into CASSLARENNQPQHF. The full variable domain, completed using reference TRBV7-2 and TRBJ1-5, is GAGVSQSPSNKVTEKGKDVELRCDPISGHTALYWYRQSLGQGLEFLIYFQGNSAPDKSGLPSDRFSAERTGGSVSTLTIQRTQQEDSAVYLCASSLARENNQPQHFGDGTRLSIL.

This clonotype was detected a few times. The chain combines TRBV5-5 with TRBJ2-2; perhaps TRBD2 as D (5 bases). The V end was cut by 4 bases, the J end by 1 base, with 14 bases between. Germline V gene data show CDR1 as SGHKS and CDR2 as YYEKEE (reference sequence). This CDR3 has 16 amino acids. The CDR3 DNA reads as TGTGCCAGCAGCCCACCGGGATCTCGGAACACCGGGGAGCTGTTTTTT. Protein: CASSPPGSRNTGELFF.

This clonotype has a count of ten or more. The chain employs TRBV27 and TRBJ1-2; TRBD1 matches 9 bases. Germline-derived CDR1 and CDR2 are MNHEY and SMNVEV (reference sequence). The CDR3 sequence is 13 residues long. V shed 5 bases, J shed 6 bases, and the junction held 4 bases outside the gene matches. In nucleotides, the CDR3 is TGTGCCAGCAGTATGACAGGGGGTAATGGCTACACCTTC. Protein sequence: CASSMTGGNGYTF.